These 30 T cell receptor beta chains were sequenced from one sample in a study of blood T cell repertoires in COVID-19. Clones were read by immunoSEQ multiplex PCR, and TCRdb kept only the in-frame ones, dropping some. The sample yields about 130,000 clones, more than 75% seen once. Sequencing was done on a sample of peripheral blood. The receptors here all came from an older woman with acute or convalescent COVID-19.

This chain links TRBV28 with TRBJ2-1; D is possibly TRBD2 (6 bases). Germline values: CDR1 MDHEN, CDR2 SYDVKM. The CDR3 is 18 amino acids. Between the trimmed V and J ends, which lost 6 bases and 4 bases, there was a span of 25 bases. Written as DNA, the CDR3 is TGTGCCAGCAGGATTCGGGGACTCACAACTTCAAAGTACAATGAGCAGTTCTTC. As protein: CASRIRGLTTSKYNEQFF. Supplemented by reference TRBV28 and TRBJ2-1, the full variable domain reads DVKVTQSSRYLVKRTGEKVFLECVQDMDHENMFWYRQDPGLGLRLIYFSYDVKMKEKGDIPEGYSVSREKKERFSLILESASTNQTSMYLCASRIRGLTTSKYNEQFFGPGTRLTVL.

This sequence joins TRBV28 and TRBJ1-2; a weak D match, TRBD1 (5 bases). Germline V gives CDR1 MDHEN, CDR2 SYDVKM. Trimming took 11 bases from V and 0 from J, leaving 16 bases between them. The CDR3 runs 14 residues. The CDR3 nucleotides read TGTGCCCTCAGAGACAGCGCCCCTAACTATGGCTACACCTTC. Protein sequence: CALRDSAPNYGYTF.

The chain couples TRBV9 to TRBJ1-3; TRBD1 matches 8 bases. The CDR3 loop spans 18 amino acids. J lost 0 bases, V lost 0 bases, and 8 bases had no gene match. The V gene's germline CDR1 is SGDLS and CDR2 YYNGEE. The CDR3 protein is CASSVGPGQGSSGNTIYF. The CDR3 nucleotides read TGTGCCAGCAGCGTAGGCCCAGGACAGGGTTCCTCTGGAAACACCATATATTTT.

The sample holds a few counts of this clone. The rearrangement links TRBV12-3 or TRBV12-4 to TRBJ1-5; D ambiguous. The CDR3 is made up of 13 amino acids. Trimming pared 5 bases from V and 6 bases from J, leaving 11 bases between. The CDR3 DNA reads as TGTGCCAGCAGTCCGAACTTGGTTCAGCCCCAGCATTTT. This codes for CASSPNLVQPQHF.

This clone was observed a few times. The J gene is TRBJ1-2, the V gene TRBV5-1, with D tentatively TRBD1 (5 bases). The CDR3 length is 14 residues. Between the trimmed V and J ends, which lost 1 base and 6 bases, there was a span of 13 bases. Looked up from germline, CDR1 is SGHRS and CDR2 is YFSETQ. In DNA, the CDR3 is TGCGCCAGCAGCTTGTTGGGGCAGAAAGATGGCTACACCTTC. It specifies CASSLLGQKDGYTF.

The chain has TRBV7-8 and TRBJ2-7; 9 positions agree with TRBD2. In germline, CDR1 is SGHVS, CDR2 FQNEAQ. This CDR3 contains 14 residues. Unmatched junction bases numbered 5, after V lost 7 bases and J lost 1 base. DNA for the CDR3: TGTGCCAGCACCCGTAGCGGGAGTTCCTACGAGCAGTACTTC. Amino acid sequence: CASTRSGSSYEQYF.

The chain recombines TRBV18 with TRBJ2-3, with D unclear. Germline lookup yields CDR1 KGHSH and CDR2 LQKENI. Trimming pared 2 bases from V and 3 bases from J, leaving 12 bases between. The CDR3 is 15 residues long. The CDR3 loop is CASSPNQAGTDTQYF. In DNA form, the CDR3 reads TGTGCCAGCTCACCAAACCAGGCTGGGACAGATACGCAGTATTTT.

This CDR3 reads CASSQWADPNYGYTF. The CDR3 DNA reads TGCGCCAGCAGCCAGTGGGCAGATCCTAACTATGGCTACACCTTC. This rearrangement joins TRBV4-1 to TRBJ1-2, with D unclear. This CDR3 comprises 15 residues. Trimming cost V 3 bases and J 0 bases, with 11 bases left between them. Germline V gene lookup returns CDR1 MGHRA and CDR2 YSYEKL.

The CDR3 nucleotides are TGTGCCAGCAGCCAATTCGGGGGGCGGGCTGAAGCTTTCTTT. Translating gives CASSQFGGRAEAFF. The chain has TRBV3-1 (or the pseudogene TRBV3-2) and TRBJ1-1; D is perhaps TRBD1 (6 bases). Trimming cost V 2 bases and J 6 bases, with 13 bases left between them. CDR1 LGHDT and CDR2 YNNKEL come from the germline V gene (reference sequence). CDR3 length: 14 amino acids.

The count of this clone is one. This sequence joins TRBV27 and TRBJ1-1; maybe TRBD1 (6 bases). Per germline, CDR1 MNHEY and CDR2 SMNVEV (reference sequence). The CDR3 runs 15 residues. Deletions cut 4 bases from V and 7 bases from J, with 19 bases between. This CDR3 is CASSSQGLGSREAFF. DNA for the CDR3: TGTGCCAGCAGTTCCCAGGGGCTAGGAAGCCGTGAAGCTTTCTTT.

The rearrangement joins TRBV15 to TRBJ1-5, with D maybe TRBD1 (6 bases). The germline gives CDR1 LNHNV, CDR2 YYDKDF (reference sequence). V was cut by 3 bases and J by 7 bases, with 13 bases left in between. This CDR3 is 14 amino acids long. CDR3 sequence reads: CATSSGGAGQPQHF. Here the CDR3 DNA reads TGTGCCACCAGCAGCGGGGGGGCCGGGCAGCCCCAGCATTTT. Drawing the rest from reference TRBV15 and TRBJ1-5, the complete variable domain is DAMVIQNPRYQVTQFGKPVTLSCSQTLNHNVMYWYQQKSSQAPKLLFHYYDKDFNNEADTPDNFQSRRPNTSFCFLDIRSPGLGDTAMYLCATSSGGAGQPQHFGDGTRLSIL.

The chain uses TRBV19 and TRBJ2-2, with 7 positions matching TRBD1. Germline V gene data show CDR1 as LNHDA and CDR2 as SQIVND (reference sequence). V trimming: 5 bases; J trimming: 4 bases; junction bases outside the gene matches: 7. This CDR3 spans 15 amino acids. The CDR3 DNA reads as TGTGCCAGTAGTCTAGGACAGGCTATCACCGGGGAGCTGTTTTTT. The encoded protein is CASSLGQAITGELFF.

The chain couples TRBV27 to TRBJ2-7, with TRBD1 matching over 9 bases. The CDR3 loop spans 13 amino acids. In germline, CDR1 is MNHEY, CDR2 SMNVEV (reference sequence). Germline trimming cut 10 bases from V and 5 bases from J; bases unmatched to any gene: 9. CDR3 amino acids: CATRGQGSNEQYV. In nucleotides, the CDR3 is TGTGCCACCCGGGGACAGGGTAGCAACGAGCAGTACGTC.

Only a few counts were recorded for this clone. This chain joins TRBV19 and TRBJ2-1; weak D call: TRBD2 (5 bases). Germline V gene lookup returns CDR1 LNHDA and CDR2 SQIVND (reference sequence). Trimming took 7 bases from V and 4 from J, leaving 23 bases between them. The CDR3 spans 17 residues. CDR3 sequence (DNA): TGTGCCAGTAAGTCCATAAAGGGAGCGGACCTTTACAATGAGCAGTTCTTC. Residues: CASKSIKGADLYNEQFF.

The chain uses TRBV19 and TRBJ2-5, with D perhaps matching TRBD2 (5 bases). V lost 3 bases and J lost 4, with 15 bases in between. The CDR3 is 15 residues long. Germline loops: CDR1 LNHDA, CDR2 SQIVND (reference sequence). The CDR3 DNA is TGTGCCAGTAGTATCAGCGGACCCACCGGAGAGACCCAGTACTTC. Translating it yields CASSISGPTGETQYF.

The J gene is TRBJ1-1, the V gene TRBV28; possibly TRBD1 for D (6 bases). Trimming took 2 bases from V and 10 from J, leaving 17 bases between them. Looked up from germline, CDR1 is MDHEN and CDR2 is SYDVKM. The CDR3 has 14 residues. The CDR3 protein is CASSLRQDLLGAFF. DNA of the CDR3: TGTGCCAGCAGTTTAAGACAGGATCTCCTGGGAGCTTTCTTT.

The genes are TRBV5-6 and TRBJ1-1, with 10 bases fitting TRBD1. V gave up 3 bases and J gave up 7 bases; unmatched junction bases: 3. Germline loops: CDR1 SGHDT, CDR2 YYEEEE. The CDR3 extends over 13 amino acids. As DNA, the CDR3 is TGTGCCAGCAGCTGGGGACAGGGGCATGAAGCTTTCTTT. Translation gives CASSWGQGHEAFF.

The J gene is TRBJ1-1, the V gene TRBV18, with 8 bases identical to TRBD1. V dropped 3 bases and J dropped 8; count of bases not matched to a gene: 14. The CDR3 has 16 amino acids. Germline V gene lookup returns CDR1 KGHSH and CDR2 LQKENI. CDR3 loop: CASSPLYPGTGPEAFF. CDR3 nucleotides: TGTGCCAGCTCACCCCTTTATCCCGGGACAGGTCCGGAAGCTTTCTTT.

The chain joins TRBV19 to TRBJ1-3; 9 bases fit TRBD1. Germline V CDR1 and CDR2: LNHDA, SQIVND (reference sequence). The CDR3 extends over 14 amino acids. Trimming removed 11 bases from V and 2 bases from J; junction bases left unmatched: 7. The CDR3 nucleotides read TGTGCCTCCAACCGGGACAGGGCTGGAAACACCATATATTTT. It is translated as CASNRDRAGNTIYF.

In the case of this clone: Other DNA sequences in the sample encode the same CDR3. V usage is TRBV19 and J usage is TRBJ1-4; tentative D call: TRBD1 (6 bases). CDR1 and CDR2 from the germline V gene are LNHDA and SQIVND (reference sequence). V was cut by 6 bases and J by 7 bases, with 9 bases left in between. This CDR3 is 12 amino acids long. CDR3 region: CASRPRGEKLFF. The CDR3 DNA sequence: TGTGCCAGTAGGCCCAGGGGTGAAAAACTGTTTTTT.

V is TRBV18 and J is TRBJ1-1; no reliable D call. Germline CDR1 KGHSH, CDR2 LQKENI. Between the trimmed V and J ends, which lost 3 bases and 0 bases, there was a span of 11 bases. The length of the CDR3 is 15 residues. The CDR3 is CASSPSGGVNTEAFF. The CDR3 nucleotides read TGTGCCAGCTCACCGTCGGGCGGGGTGAACACTGAAGCTTTCTTT. The variable domain in full, completed from reference TRBV18 and TRBJ1-1, reads NAGVMQNPRHLVRRRGQEARLRCSPMKGHSHVYWYRQLPEEGLKFMVYLQKENIIDESGMPKERFSAEFPKEGPSILRIQQVVRGDSAAYFCASSPSGGVNTEAFFGQGTRLTVV.

The CDR3 protein is CASSESGGVAGELFF. CDR3 DNA: TGTGCCAGCAGTGAAAGCGGGGGGGTTGCCGGGGAGCTGTTTTTT. The rearrangement uses TRBV6-1 and TRBJ2-2, with 10 bases aligning to TRBD2. The ends lost 2 bases at V and 6 bases at J; junction bases unmatched: 3. CDR1 MNHNS and CDR2 SASEGT come from the germline V gene. This CDR3 is 15 amino acids long.

Turning to this clone: The same CDR3 also results from other DNA sequences found in this sample. The chain is built from TRBV5-1 and TRBJ2-5; D uncertain. The ends were cut back, 4 bases at V and 2 bases at J, with 3 bases in the middle. This CDR3 spans 11 amino acids. Germline V gene sequence: CDR1 SGHRS, CDR2 YFSETQ. CDR3 in amino acids: CASSQQETQYF. Here the CDR3 DNA reads TGCGCCAGCAGCCAACAAGAGACCCAGTACTTC.

The chain combines TRBV24-1 with TRBJ2-1; 8 bases line up with TRBD2. Germline CDR1 is KGHDR and CDR2 is SFDVKD. Trimming took 9 bases from V and 1 from J; bases not matched to a gene: 7. The CDR3 loop spans 15 amino acids. The CDR3: CATAGAGGSYNEQFF. Written as DNA, the CDR3 is TGTGCCACCGCTGGGGCGGGAGGTTCCTACAATGAGCAGTTCTTC.

The chain recombines TRBV3-1 (or the pseudogene TRBV3-2) with TRBJ1-2; the D gene is possibly TRBD1 (5 bases). Germline CDR1 LGHDT, CDR2 YNNKEL (reference sequence). CDR3 size: 13 residues. V lost 4 bases to trimming and J lost 4 bases, with 10 bases between them. In DNA, the CDR3 is TGTGCCAGCAGCCGGACACAAGGCTATGGCTACACCTTC. Amino acid sequence: CASSRTQGYGYTF.

The J gene is TRBJ2-5, the V gene TRBV9; a weak D match, TRBD2 (5 bases). The CDR3 consists of 15 residues. V lost 0 bases and J 2 bases, leaving 11 bases between the germline ends. Looked up from germline, CDR1 is SGDLS and CDR2 is YYNGEE. This CDR3 reads CASSVAPTTQETQYF. The CDR3 region has the DNA TGTGCCAGCAGCGTAGCCCCGACTACTCAAGAGACCCAGTACTTC. The variable domain in full, with the rest retrieved from reference TRBV9 and TRBJ2-5, is DSGVTQTPKHLITATGQRVTLRCSPRSGDLSVYWYQQSLDQGLQFLIQYYNGEERAKGNILERFSAQQFPDLHSELNLSSLELGDSALYFCASSVAPTTQETQYFGPGTRLLVL.

The rearrangement uses TRBV15 and TRBJ1-1; tentative D call: TRBD1 (6 bases). Germline assignment: CDR1 LNHNV and CDR2 YYDKDF (reference sequence). CDR3 length equals 14 residues. Trimming pared 5 bases from V and 3 bases from J, leaving 13 bases between. CDR3 in amino acids: CATSGGAGYTEAFF. DNA of the CDR3: TGTGCCACCAGCGGGGGGGCCGGATACACTGAAGCTTTCTTT.

The rearrangement links TRBV6-2 or TRBV6-3 to TRBJ1-2; D not resolved. This CDR3 is built from 14 residues. Germline V lookup: CDR1 MNHEY, CDR2 SVGEGT. V dropped 6 bases and J dropped 0 bases, with 11 bases sitting between them. CDR3 amino acids: CASSPMNSNYGYTF. As DNA, the CDR3 is TGTGCCAGCAGCCCGATGAACTCTAACTATGGCTACACCTTC.

The chain recombines TRBV27 with TRBJ1-2; a weak D match, TRBD1 (6 bases). Trimming stripped 5 bases from V and 3 bases from J, with 22 bases between. This CDR3 has 17 amino acids. Germline CDR1 MNHEY, CDR2 SMNVEV (reference sequence). CDR3 bases: TGTGCCAGCAGTCCCTCAGGGCGACAAGAGGGGGACTATGGCTACACCTTC. This encodes CASSPSGRQEGDYGYTF.

The gene calls are TRBV19 and TRBJ1-2, with D possibly matching TRBD1 (6 bases). V shed 6 bases and J shed 8 bases, with 16 bases lying between them. CDR3 length: 13 residues. Per germline, CDR1 LNHDA and CDR2 SQIVND (reference sequence). CDR3 in DNA: TGTGCCAGTAGCGAGGACAGTTTGCGGGGCTACACCTTC. Protein sequence: CASSEDSLRGYTF.